The rows below give T cell receptor beta chains drawn from one sample of a study of long-term antiretroviral therapy in people with HIV. The data were produced by immunoSEQ multiplex PCR, yet TCRdb's version contains in-frame clones alone and is incomplete. The data show 20,000 to 30,000 clones, just under 85% seen once. The sequenced sample was unsorted PBMCs, obtained 0.7 years before starting antiretroviral therapy. The receptors shown here come from a man aged 25 to 40 with HIV. Both conserved end residues are part of each CDR3. Fields, in order: V gene, clone size, J gene, D gene, CDR3 DNA, CDR3 protein. A D gene is named only where the DNA matches it firmly. Only some rows state a clone size, as once, few, many or a class for expanded clones.

TRBV6-5	-	TRBJ1-6	-	TGTGCCAGCACTCGTTCGGGAGGGAGAACCCTCCACTTT	CASTRSGGRTLHF
TRBV11-3	-	TRBJ2-1	TRBD2	TGTGCCAGCAGCAGGGGGGGTAGCGGGGTAACCTACAATGAGCAGTTCTTC	CASSRGGSGVTYNEQFF
TRBV5-1	-	TRBJ1-3	TRBD1	TGCGCCAGCAGCTTGGAACTGACAGGGACTGGAAACACCATATATTTT	CASSLELTGTGNTIYF
TRBV30	-	TRBJ2-7	TRBD2	TGTGCCTGGGCGACTAGCGGTCGATACGAGCAGTACTTC	CAWATSGRYEQYF
TRBV5-8	-	TRBJ2-7	TRBD1	TGTGCCAGCAGACCACAGGGGTTCTCCTACGAGCAGTACTTC	CASRPQGFSYEQYF
TRBV30	-	TRBJ1-6	-	TGTGCCTGGAGTGGGCTGAGCCCCAAGAAGAGTTCACCCCTCCACTTT	CAWSGLSPKKSSPLHF
TRBV25-1	-	TRBJ1-3	TRBD1	TGTGCCAGCAGTGAATTGGGGTCAGGGGGCTTAACTGGAAACACCATATATTTT	CASSELGSGGLTGNTIYF
TRBV18	-	TRBJ1-2	-	TGTGCCAGCTCACGGACAGAGGGATATGGCTACACCTTC	CASSRTEGYGYTF
TRBV19	-	TRBJ1-5	TRBD1	TGTGCCAGTAGTATCCTTGACAGGGTGAATCAGCCCCAGCATTTT	CASSILDRVNQPQHF
TRBV11-2	-	TRBJ2-1	TRBD1	TGTGCCAGCAGCTCCTGGACAGGGTCTGTTGAACACAATGAGCAGTTCTTC	CASSSWTGSVEHNEQFF
TRBV5-1	-	TRBJ2-1	TRBD1	TGCGCCAGCAGCTTGGGACAGGGGGAAATATTCTCCTACAATGAGCAGTTCTTC	CASSLGQGEIFSYNEQFF
TRBV27	few	TRBJ2-1	-	TGTGCCAGCAGTTTGACGGGGAGTTTGGACAATGAGCAGTTCTTC	CASSLTGSLDNEQFF
TRBV19	-	TRBJ1-5	TRBD1	TGTGCCAGTAAACCTTGGGGACAGGGGGGCAATCAGCCCCAGCATTTT	CASKPWGQGGNQPQHF
TRBV7-2	-	TRBJ1-6	TRBD1	TGTGCCAGCAGGACAGGGCTGGAAGATTCACCCCTCCACTTT	CASRTGLEDSPLHF
TRBV6-5	-	TRBJ1-4	-	TGTGCCAGCAGTTACGGGGTTTCTGAAAAACTGTTTTTT	CASSYGVSEKLFF
TRBV11-2	-	TRBJ2-1	TRBD2	TGTGCCAGCAGCTGGAGTAGCGGGAGCTCCTACAATGAGCAGTTCTTC	CASSWSSGSSYNEQFF
TRBV7-9	-	TRBJ2-3	-	TGTGCCAGCAGCTTATCCGGGATTGTGGATACGCAGTATTTT	CASSLSGIVDTQYF
TRBV7-2	-	TRBJ2-7	TRBD1	TGTGCCAGCAGGCCTCGGGACAGGATATACGAGCAGTACTTC	CASRPRDRIYEQYF
TRBV19	-	TRBJ2-1	-	TGTGCCAGTAGTATGTCAGGGAAATACAATGAGCAGTTCTTC	CASSMSGKYNEQFF
TRBV29-1	-	TRBJ2-1	TRBD1	TGCAGCGGCGGCTCGAGACAGGGGGGTTGGAGAGGCTCCTACAATGAGCAGTTCTTC	CSGGSRQGGWRGSYNEQFF
TRBV2	few	TRBJ1-2	TRBD1	TGTGCCAGCGGGGACAGCTATGGCTACACCTTC	CASGDSYGYTF
TRBV6-5	-	TRBJ2-7	TRBD1	TGTGCCAGCAGTTACGGGATACAGGGGAGCTCCTACGAGCAGTACTTC	CASSYGIQGSSYEQYF
TRBV9	-	TRBJ2-1	-	TGTGCCAGCAGCGCCTGGGGGGGGCTCGGTAATGAGCAGTTCTTC	CASSAWGGLGNEQFF
TRBV5-4	-	TRBJ2-7	-	TGTGCCAGCAGCTTGGAGCGGGTATCCGAGCAGTACTTC	CASSLERVSEQYF
TRBV5-1	medium-sized	TRBJ1-1	-	TGCGCCAGCAGGTGGGGGGCTGACACTGAAGCTTTCTTT	CASRWGADTEAFF
TRBV28	-	TRBJ1-6	TRBD1	TGTGCCAGCAGGGCCGGGACAGGGGCTCATTCACCCCTCCACTTT	CASRAGTGAHSPLHF
TRBV19	-	TRBJ2-5	-	TGTGCCAGTGGGGCCCAGGGAGAGACCCAGTACTTC	CASGAQGETQYF
TRBV29-1	once	TRBJ2-7	TRBD1	TGCAGCGTTGGTGTAACAGGGGGCGAGCAGTACTTC	CSVGVTGGEQYF
TRBV11-2	-	TRBJ2-5	-	TGTGCCAGCAGCTTAGGGTTCTTTAGCAGACGTAACCAAGAGACCCAGTACTTC	CASSLGFFSRRNQETQYF
TRBV9	-	TRBJ1-6	TRBD1	TGTGCCAGCAGCGAACATCTGACAGGGGATTCACCCCTCCACTTT	CASSEHLTGDSPLHF
TRBV18	once	TRBJ1-1	TRBD1	TGTGCCAGCTCACCTTGGGGACAGAAGATCGCTGAAGCTTTCTTT	CASSPWGQKIAEAFF
TRBV10-2	few	TRBJ1-2	TRBD1	TGCGCCAGCACCGAGCAGGGGGCCTACTATGGCTACACCTTC	CASTEQGAYYGYTF
TRBV7-9	-	TRBJ2-2	-	TGTGCCAGCAGAGCGGTGGTGAACACCGGGGAGCTGTTTTTT	CASRAVVNTGELFF
TRBV7-2	-	TRBJ2-2	-	TGTGCCAGCAGCTTAGCAGGGGGGAACACCGGGGAGCTGTTTTTT	CASSLAGGNTGELFF
TRBV27	-	TRBJ2-7	TRBD1	TGTGCCAGCAGGGTACAGGGGGCCAGCGGCCGCTACGAGCAGTACTTC	CASRVQGASGRYEQYF
TRBV4-1	-	TRBJ2-7	-	TGCGCCAGCAGCCTACCGGGACTGGAAAATGAGCAGTACTTC	CASSLPGLENEQYF
TRBV28	-	TRBJ1-2	TRBD1	TGTGCCAGCAGTTTAATAACAGGGGGTTATGGCTACACCTTC	CASSLITGGYGYTF
TRBV2	-	TRBJ1-1	TRBD1	TGTGCCAGCGACAGGGAGCGTGGCACTGAAGCTTTCTTT	CASDRERGTEAFF
TRBV5-1	-	TRBJ2-3	-	TGCGCCAGCAGCGGTCAGCGCTCCACAGATACGCAGTATTTT	CASSGQRSTDTQYF
TRBV18	-	TRBJ2-4	-	TGTGCCAGCTCACCATCAGGAGCCAAAAACATTCAGTACTTC	CASSPSGAKNIQYF
TRBV5-6	once	TRBJ2-7	-	TGTGCCAGCAGGGGGCCAGGACTTTCCAGGGGCGAGCAGTACTTC	CASRGPGLSRGEQYF